These 26 T cell receptor beta chains were sequenced from one sample in a study of T cell responses to AZD1222 COVID-19 vaccine. Profiling relied on immunoSEQ multiplex PCR, and the TCRdb table lists in-frame clones only, not all of them. The data hold 100,000 to 150,000 clones, with 91% observed a single time. Sequences were derived from peripheral blood, sampled 28 days after the second AZD1222 dose. These receptors were collected from an adult who received the AZD1222 COVID-19 vaccine.

This clone was picked up one time. The rearrangement uses TRBV3-1 (or the pseudogene TRBV3-2) and TRBJ2-3; 9 nucleotides match TRBD2. Germline assignment: CDR1 LGHDT and CDR2 YNNKEL (reference sequence). V lost 5 bases to trimming and J lost 9 bases; unmatched junction nucleotides: 18. This CDR3 spans 17 amino acids. CDR3 region: CASSRTSLAGAGRTQYF. The CDR3 DNA follows: TGTGCCAGCAGCAGAACATCGTTAGCGGGGGCTGGGAGGACGCAGTATTTT.

The chain couples TRBV27 to TRBJ1-1; the match to TRBD1 covers 8 bases. The CDR3 loop spans 15 amino acids. The V gene's germline CDR1 is MNHEY and CDR2 SMNVEV (reference sequence). V was pared by 3 bases and J by 8 bases, with 11 bases of the junction left unmatched. The DNA of the CDR3 is TGTGCCAGCAGTTTGGGTGGACAGGGATGGGGAGAAGCTTTCTTT. This codes for CASSLGGQGWGEAFF.

This chain uses TRBV21-1 with TRBJ1-5; the DNA was not used to check the table's D call, TRBD1. TRBV21-1 is labeled a pseudogene. The CDR3 spans 17 residues. Here the CDR3 DNA reads TGTGCCAGCAGCAGTCTAGGTGACAGGGGGCCTAGTCAGCCCCAGCATTTT. Encoded protein: CASSSLGDRGPSQPQHF.

This clone was counted only a few times. The genes are TRBV12-5 and TRBJ2-1; no clear D. Trimming shortened V by 0 bases and J by 9 bases, and 9 bases separated the two germline ends. This CDR3 is 13 amino acids long. Germline lookup yields CDR1 LGHNT and CDR2 FRNRAP. CDR3 region: CASGLVGGAEQFF. CDR3 bases: TGTGCTAGTGGTTTGGTCGGTGGAGCTGAGCAGTTCTTC.

J is TRBJ1-1 and V is TRBV30; D call uncertain. The length of the CDR3 is 14 residues. With 0 bases removed from V and 5 bases from J, the gap between germline ends came to 13 bases. Germline V lookup: CDR1 GTSNPN, CDR2 SVGIG (reference sequence). The CDR3 DNA sequence: TGTGCCTGGAGTGTAACGACGGGGAGAACTGAAGCTTTCTTT. It codes for CAWSVTTGRTEAFF. Combining the CDR3 with reference TRBV30 and TRBJ1-1 gives the whole variable domain SQTIHQWPATLVQPVGSPLSLECTVEGTSNPNLYWYRQAAGRGLQLLFYSVGIGQISSEVPQNLSASRPQDRQFILSSKKLLLSDSGFYLCAWSVTTGRTEAFFGQGTRLTVV.

There are a few counts of this clone. The CDR3 nucleotides are TGTGCCAGCAGTATAAACAGGGGACGGGATTACTATGGCTACACCTTC. Its translation is CASSINRGRDYYGYTF. The chain couples TRBV6-6 to TRBJ1-2, with TRBD1 matching over 7 bases. Germline CDR1 and CDR2: MNHNY and SVGAGI (reference sequence). V lost 5 bases, J lost 3 bases, and 12 bases stayed unmatched. This CDR3 is built from 16 residues.

The chain carries TRBV2 and TRBJ2-1, with TRBD2 matching 11 bases. The trim removed 5 bases at V and 7 bases at J, leaving 10 bases unmatched. Germline lookup yields CDR1 SNHLY and CDR2 FYNNEI. This CDR3 comprises 16 residues. The chain's CDR3 is CASSPLAGGPGNEQFF. The DNA for the CDR3 is TGTGCCAGCAGTCCTTTAGCGGGAGGGCCGGGGAATGAGCAGTTCTTC. The whole variable domain, remainder taken from reference TRBV2 and TRBJ2-1, is EPEVTQTPSHQVTQMGQEVILRCVPISNHLYFYWYRQILGQKVEFLVSFYNNEISEKSEIFDDQFSVERPDGSNFTLKIRSTKLEDSAMYFCASSPLAGGPGNEQFFGPGTRLTVL.

The genes are TRBV19 and TRBJ1-4, with a possible D match to TRBD1 (6 bases). The V gene lost 3 bases and the J gene lost 5 bases, with 13 bases spanning the gap. The CDR3 contains 15 residues. The germline gives CDR1 LNHDA, CDR2 SQIVND (reference sequence). Here the CDR3 reads CASSMRGAGNEKLFF. CDR3 bases: TGTGCCAGTAGTATGCGGGGGGCTGGGAATGAAAAACTGTTTTTT.

The V and J genes are TRBV11-2 and TRBJ2-1; no clear D. V was clipped by 5 bases and J by 0 bases, with 14 bases between them. This CDR3 has 16 amino acids. Germline CDR1 and CDR2: SGHAT and FQNNGV. CDR3 bases: TGTGCCAGCAGCCCCGTGGATGGAAGCTCCTACAATGAGCAGTTCTTC. Its protein product is CASSPVDGSSYNEQFF.

The gene calls are TRBV15 and TRBJ2-1; 16 bases line up with TRBD2. V lost 5 bases to trimming and J lost 9 bases; unmatched junction nucleotides: 16. Germline V lookup: CDR1 LNHNV, CDR2 YYDKDF (reference sequence). The CDR3 covers 19 residues. The DNA for the CDR3 is TGTGCCACCAGCGCAGTTGCGCCGGGACTAGCGGGGGGGCCGAGTGAGCAGTTCTTC. Protein: CATSAVAPGLAGGPSEQFF. The complete variable domain, with remaining parts taken from reference TRBV15 and TRBJ2-1, reads DAMVIQNPRYQVTQFGKPVTLSCSQTLNHNVMYWYQQKSSQAPKLLFHYYDKDFNNEADTPDNFQSRRPNTSFCFLDIRSPGLGDTAMYLCATSAVAPGLAGGPSEQFFGPGTRLTVL.

The V and J genes are TRBV5-4 and TRBJ2-1; D possibly corresponds to TRBD2 (7 bases). The germline V gene has CDR1 SGHNT and CDR2 YYREEE (reference sequence). Trimming took off 4 bases at V and 10 bases at J, with 18 bases between the two ends. This CDR3 has 14 residues. In DNA form, the CDR3 reads TGTGCCAGCAGCGGAGACGCGGGGGCCTGGGAGCAGTTCTTC. It encodes CASSGDAGAWEQFF.

V usage is TRBV5-1 and J usage is TRBJ2-5; D is possibly TRBD1 (6 bases). Germline V gene lookup returns CDR1 SGHRS and CDR2 YFSETQ. The CDR3 has 14 residues. V was cut by 4 bases and J by 4 bases, with 14 bases left in between. CDR3 sequence: CASSPTGWGETQYF. CDR3 nucleotides: TGCGCCAGCAGCCCGACAGGCTGGGGAGAGACCCAGTACTTC.

This chain links TRBV3-1 (or the pseudogene TRBV3-2) with TRBJ1-4, with D perhaps matching TRBD1 (6 bases). The CDR3 loop spans 16 amino acids. Deletions cut 4 bases from V and 0 bases from J, with 12 bases between. Germline CDR1 and CDR2: LGHDT and YNNKEL (reference sequence). The CDR3 sequence: CASSLDGGSTNEKLFF. The CDR3 bases are TGTGCCAGCAGCCTGGACGGGGGCTCAACTAATGAAAAACTGTTTTTT.

This clone was seen a single time. The V gene is TRBV6-1, the J gene TRBJ1-2; TRBD1 matches 7 bases. Unmatched junction bases numbered 11, after V lost 0 bases and J lost 4 bases. Germline lookup yields CDR1 MNHNS and CDR2 SASEGT. The CDR3 extends over 17 amino acids. The CDR3 sequence: CASSEAGERGRFYGYTF. The CDR3 nucleotides are TGTGCCAGCAGTGAAGCCGGGGAAAGGGGGCGATTCTATGGCTACACCTTC.

The V gene is TRBV5-1, the J gene TRBJ2-7, with D possibly TRBD1 on 7 matching bases. V was trimmed by 4 bases and J by 13 bases, leaving 21 bases between them. The CDR3 sequence is 13 residues long. Germline V gene data show CDR1 as SGHRS and CDR2 as YFSETQ. DNA of the CDR3: TGCGCCAGCAGCCCAGCGGCGGGACAGTGGATTTACTTC. This encodes CASSPAAGQWIYF.

This chain links TRBV7-2 with TRBJ1-1; 8 nucleotides agree with TRBD1. Germline assignment: CDR1 SGHTA and CDR2 FQGNSA. The CDR3 consists of 13 residues. V was pared by 2 bases and J by 11 bases, with 7 bases of the junction left unmatched. In DNA form, the CDR3 reads TGTGCCAGCAGCTTATTTGGGACAGGTGGGGCTTTCTTT. This encodes CASSLFGTGGAFF. Variable domain in full (rest from reference TRBV7-2 and TRBJ1-1): GAGVSQSPSNKVTEKGKDVELRCDPISGHTALYWYRQSLGQGLEFLIYFQGNSAPDKSGLPSDRFSAERTGGSVSTLTIQRTQQEDSAVYLCASSLFGTGGAFFGQGTRLTVV.

The rearrangement links TRBV2 to TRBJ2-1; 9 positions agree with TRBD1. Germline assignment: CDR1 SNHLY and CDR2 FYNNEI. The CDR3 consists of 13 residues. With V trimmed by 6 bases and J by 6 bases, 3 bases remained unmatched. The CDR3 sequence: CASRGQGGNEQFF. CDR3 bases: TGTGCCAGCAGGGGACAGGGAGGCAATGAGCAGTTCTTC.

The V and J genes are TRBV7-8 and TRBJ2-3; D is undetermined. Germline loops: CDR1 SGHVS, CDR2 FQNEAQ. V lost 6 bases and J lost 1, with 8 bases in between. This CDR3 contains 13 residues. CDR3 loop: CASRRVRTDTQYF. The DNA for the CDR3 is TGTGCCAGCAGACGGGTCCGCACAGATACGCAGTATTTT. Complete variable domain (other parts from reference TRBV7-8 and TRBJ2-3): GAGVSQSPRYKVAKRGQDVALRCDPISGHVSLFWYQQALGQGPEFLTYFQNEAQLDKSGLPSDRFFAERPEGSVSTLKIQRTQQEDSAVYLCASRRVRTDTQYFGPGTRLTVL.

The chain employs TRBV7-9 and TRBJ2-3; 8 positions agree with TRBD2. The germline V gene encodes CDR1 SEHNR and CDR2 FQNEAQ (reference sequence). The CDR3 totals 15 residues. Unmatched junction bases numbered 6, after V lost 4 bases and J lost 3 bases. CDR3 nucleotides: TGTGCCAGCAGCTCTACTAGCGGAGAGACAGATACGCAGTATTTT. It specifies CASSSTSGETDTQYF. Filled out from reference TRBV7-9 and TRBJ2-3, the complete variable domain reads DTGVSQNPRHKITKRGQNVTFRCDPISEHNRLYWYRQTLGQGPEFLTYFQNEAQLEKSRLLSDRFSAERPKGSFSTLEIQRTEQGDSAMYLCASSSTSGETDTQYFGPGTRLTVL.

V is TRBV10-2 and J is TRBJ1-5, with 7 bases aligning to TRBD1. Germline CDR1 and CDR2: WSHSY and SAAADI. This CDR3 region has 14 residues. V shed 2 bases, J shed 6 bases, and the junction held 4 bases outside the gene matches. CDR3 in amino acids: CASSEQGGGQPQHF. For the CDR3, the DNA is TGCGCCAGCAGTGAGCAGGGGGGCGGTCAGCCCCAGCATTTT.

This chain joins TRBV18 and TRBJ2-7, with 7 bases aligning to TRBD2. Germline lookup yields CDR1 KGHSH and CDR2 LQKENI. The V gene end was trimmed by 3 bases and the J gene end by 5 bases; junction bases not matched to a gene: 10. The CDR3 totals 15 residues. The CDR3 bases are TGTGCCAGCTCACCGGGTCGGCGGGAGCTGCACGAGCAGTACGTC. It yields the protein CASSPGRRELHEQYV.

The V and J genes are TRBV14 and TRBJ1-6; unclear D gene. Germline V gene data show CDR1 as SGHDN and CDR2 as FVKESK. The CDR3 has 15 residues. V lost 4 bases and J lost 7, with 14 bases in between. CDR3 protein: CASSLTGVYNSPLHF. Written as DNA, the CDR3 is TGTGCCAGCAGCCTCACCGGGGTCTACAATTCACCCCTCCACTTT. Together with reference TRBV14 and TRBJ1-6, the CDR3 gives the full variable domain: EAGVTQFPSHSVIEKGQTVTLRCDPISGHDNLYWYRRVMGKEIKFLLHFVKESKQDESGMPNNRFLAERTGGTYSTLKVQPAELEDSGVYFCASSLTGVYNSPLHFGNGTRLTVT.

V usage is TRBV7-8 and J usage is TRBJ1-6; the D gene is possibly TRBD1 (6 bases). The V and J ends lost 4 bases and 4 bases respectively, with 11 bases between them. CDR1 is SGHVS, CDR2 FQNEAQ, per germline. This CDR3 comprises 15 residues. CDR3 in amino acids: CASSSSDSYNSPLHF. The CDR3 bases are TGTGCCAGCAGCTCTTCGGACAGTTATAATTCACCCCTCCACTTT.

The chain combines TRBV30 with TRBJ2-5; 15 nucleotides line up with TRBD2. Germline CDR1 reads GTSNPN; CDR2 reads SVGIG (reference sequence). The V segment lost 2 bases and the J segment 3 bases; nucleotides outside the gene matches: 4. This CDR3 spans 16 amino acids. The CDR3 DNA reads as TGTGCCTGGAGTCAAGGACTAGCGGGGGGGAAAGAGACCCAGTACTTC. Encoded protein: CAWSQGLAGGKETQYF.

The chain links TRBV12-3 or TRBV12-4 to TRBJ1-2; no firm D call. V was cut by 7 bases and J by 4 bases, with 13 bases left in between. The CDR3 runs 13 residues. The CDR3 sequence: CASNGFGGYGYTF. The CDR3 coding sequence is TGTGCCAGCAATGGATTTGGCGGCTATGGCTACACCTTC.

The chain employs TRBV18 and TRBJ1-5, with D possibly TRBD1 on 6 matching bases. Germline CDR1 and CDR2: KGHSH and LQKENI. The CDR3 loop spans 15 amino acids. V lost 3 bases to trimming and J lost 1 base, with 10 bases between them. The DNA of the CDR3 is TGTGCCAGCTCACCCCAACAGGGAAGCAATCAGCCCCAGCATTTT. It encodes CASSPQQGSNQPQHF.